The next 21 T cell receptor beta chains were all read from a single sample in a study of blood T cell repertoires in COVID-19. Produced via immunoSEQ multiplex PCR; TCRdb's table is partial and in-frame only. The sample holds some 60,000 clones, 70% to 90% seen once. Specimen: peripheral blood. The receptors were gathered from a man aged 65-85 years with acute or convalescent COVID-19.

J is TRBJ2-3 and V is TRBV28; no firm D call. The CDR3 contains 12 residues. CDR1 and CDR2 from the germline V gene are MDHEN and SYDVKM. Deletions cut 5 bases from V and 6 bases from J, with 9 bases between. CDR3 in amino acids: CASSAYEDTQYF. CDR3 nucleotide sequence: TGTGCCAGCAGTGCGTACGAGGATACGCAGTATTTT.

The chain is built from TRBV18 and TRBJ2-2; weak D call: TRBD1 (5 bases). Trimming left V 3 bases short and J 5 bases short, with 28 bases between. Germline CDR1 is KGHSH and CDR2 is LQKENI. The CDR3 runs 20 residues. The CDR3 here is CASSPPVRPGPQEETGELFF. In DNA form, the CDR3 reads TGTGCCAGCTCACCCCCCGTTAGGCCAGGGCCTCAAGAGGAGACCGGGGAGCTGTTTTTT.

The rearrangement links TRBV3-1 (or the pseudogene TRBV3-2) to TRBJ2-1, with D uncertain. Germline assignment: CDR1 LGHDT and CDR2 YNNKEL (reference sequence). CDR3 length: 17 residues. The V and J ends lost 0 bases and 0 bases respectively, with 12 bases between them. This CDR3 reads CASSQDATVLSYNEQFF. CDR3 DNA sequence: TGTGCCAGCAGCCAAGACGCTACAGTCCTCTCCTACAATGAGCAGTTCTTC.

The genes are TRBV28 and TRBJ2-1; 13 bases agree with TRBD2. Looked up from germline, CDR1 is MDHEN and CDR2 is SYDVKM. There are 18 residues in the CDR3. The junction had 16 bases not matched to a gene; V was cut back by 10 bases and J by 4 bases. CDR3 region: CAIAEGGLAGSVYNEQFF. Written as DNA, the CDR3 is TGTGCCATCGCGGAGGGGGGACTAGCGGGATCTGTGTACAATGAGCAGTTCTTC.

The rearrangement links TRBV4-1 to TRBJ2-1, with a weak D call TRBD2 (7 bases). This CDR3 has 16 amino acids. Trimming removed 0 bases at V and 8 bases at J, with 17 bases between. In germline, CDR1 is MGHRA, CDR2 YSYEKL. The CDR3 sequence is CASSQEGGGGRDEQFF. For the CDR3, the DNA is TGCGCCAGCAGCCAAGAAGGAGGCGGGGGCCGGGATGAGCAGTTCTTC.

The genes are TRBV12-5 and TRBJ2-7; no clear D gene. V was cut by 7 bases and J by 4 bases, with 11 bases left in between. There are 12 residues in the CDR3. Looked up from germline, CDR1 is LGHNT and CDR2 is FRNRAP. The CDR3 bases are TGTGCTAGTGCCAATAGCATTTACGAGCAGTACTTC. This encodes CASANSIYEQYF. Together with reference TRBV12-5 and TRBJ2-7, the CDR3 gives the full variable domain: DARVTQTPRHKVTEMGQEVTMRCQPILGHNTVFWYRQTMMQGLELLAYFRNRAPLDDSGMPKDRFSAEMPDATLATLKIQPSEPRDSAVYFCASANSIYEQYFGPGTRLTVT.

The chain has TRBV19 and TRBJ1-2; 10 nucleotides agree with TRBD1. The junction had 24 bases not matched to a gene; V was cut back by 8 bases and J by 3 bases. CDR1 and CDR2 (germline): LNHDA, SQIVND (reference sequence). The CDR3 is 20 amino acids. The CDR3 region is CASYYRSLGTGAWVDYGYTF. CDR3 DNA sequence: TGTGCCAGTTACTATCGTTCCCTTGGGACAGGGGCCTGGGTTGACTATGGCTACACCTTC.

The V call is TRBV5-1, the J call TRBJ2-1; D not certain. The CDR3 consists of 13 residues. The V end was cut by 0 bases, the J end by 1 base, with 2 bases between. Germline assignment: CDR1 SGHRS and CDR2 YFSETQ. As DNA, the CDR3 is TGCGCCAGCAGCTTGGCATCCTACAATGAGCAGTTCTTC. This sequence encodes CASSLASYNEQFF.

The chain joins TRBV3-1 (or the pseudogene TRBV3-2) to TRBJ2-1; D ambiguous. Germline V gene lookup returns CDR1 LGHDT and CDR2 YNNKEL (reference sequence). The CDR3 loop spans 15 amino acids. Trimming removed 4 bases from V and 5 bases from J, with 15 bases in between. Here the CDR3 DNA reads TGTGCCAGCAGCCCTGAAATTGGGCTACACAATGAGCAGTTCTTC. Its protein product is CASSPEIGLHNEQFF.

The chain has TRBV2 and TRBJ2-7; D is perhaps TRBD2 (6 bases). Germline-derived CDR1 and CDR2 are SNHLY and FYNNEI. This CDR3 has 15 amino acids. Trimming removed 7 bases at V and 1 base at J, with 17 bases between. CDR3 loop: CASNLRRDRSYEQYF. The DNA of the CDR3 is TGTGCCAGCAACCTAAGGAGGGATCGTTCCTACGAGCAGTACTTC. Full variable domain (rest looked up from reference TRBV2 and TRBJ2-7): EPEVTQTPSHQVTQMGQEVILRCVPISNHLYFYWYRQILGQKVEFLVSFYNNEISEKSEIFDDQFSVERPDGSNFTLKIRSTKLEDSAMYFCASNLRRDRSYEQYFGPGTRLTVT.

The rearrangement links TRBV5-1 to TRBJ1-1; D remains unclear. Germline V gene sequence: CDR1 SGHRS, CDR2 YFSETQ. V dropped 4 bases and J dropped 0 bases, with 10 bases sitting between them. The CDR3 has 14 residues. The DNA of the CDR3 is TGCGCCAGCAGCGGCGACACCTTGAACACTGAAGCTTTCTTT. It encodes CASSGDTLNTEAFF.

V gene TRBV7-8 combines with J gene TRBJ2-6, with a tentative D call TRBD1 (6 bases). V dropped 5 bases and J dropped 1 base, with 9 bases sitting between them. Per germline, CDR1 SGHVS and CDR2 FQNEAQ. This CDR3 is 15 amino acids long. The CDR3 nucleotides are TGTGCCAGCAGCCTCGGACAGTCTGGGGCCAACGTCCTGACTTTC. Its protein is CASSLGQSGANVLTF.

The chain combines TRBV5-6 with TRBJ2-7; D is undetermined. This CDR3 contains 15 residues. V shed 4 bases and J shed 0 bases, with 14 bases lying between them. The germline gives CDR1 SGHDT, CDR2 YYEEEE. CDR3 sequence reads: CASSNPVLSSYEQYF. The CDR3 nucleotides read TGTGCCAGCAGCAACCCGGTCTTAAGCTCCTACGAGCAGTACTTC.

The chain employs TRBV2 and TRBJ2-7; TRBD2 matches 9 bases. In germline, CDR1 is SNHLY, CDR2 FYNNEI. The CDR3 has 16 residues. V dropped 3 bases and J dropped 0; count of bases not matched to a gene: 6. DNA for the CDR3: TGTGCCAGCAGTGACACTAGCGGGTGGAGCTCCTACGAGCAGTACTTC. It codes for CASSDTSGWSSYEQYF.

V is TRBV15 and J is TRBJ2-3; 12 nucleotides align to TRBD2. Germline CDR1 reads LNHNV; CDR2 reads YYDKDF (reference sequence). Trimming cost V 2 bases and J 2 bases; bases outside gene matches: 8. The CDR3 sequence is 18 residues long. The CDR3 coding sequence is TGTGCCACCAGCAGACTGACTAGCGGGGGACCTATCACAGATACGCAGTATTTT. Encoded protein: CATSRLTSGGPITDTQYF.

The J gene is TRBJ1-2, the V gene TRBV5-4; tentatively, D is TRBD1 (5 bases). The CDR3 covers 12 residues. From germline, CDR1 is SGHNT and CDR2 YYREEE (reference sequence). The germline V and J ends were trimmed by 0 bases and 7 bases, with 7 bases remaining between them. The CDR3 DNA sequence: TGTGCCAGCAGCTTGGCAGGGATTGGCTACACCTTC. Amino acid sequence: CASSLAGIGYTF.

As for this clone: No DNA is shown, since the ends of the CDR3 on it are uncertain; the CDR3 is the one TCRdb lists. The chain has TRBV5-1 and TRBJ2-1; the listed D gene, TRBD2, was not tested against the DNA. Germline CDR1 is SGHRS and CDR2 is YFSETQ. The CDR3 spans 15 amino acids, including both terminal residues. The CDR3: CASSSVLRDYNEQFF.

CDR3 residues: CASIEGGSWEAFF. Here the CDR3 DNA reads TGTGCCAGCATTGAGGGTGGGAGTTGGGAAGCTTTCTTT. The chain has TRBV6-6 and TRBJ1-1; unclear D gene. The CDR3 has 13 residues. With 7 bases removed from V and 8 bases from J, the gap between germline ends came to 17 bases. Germline CDR1 reads MNHNY; CDR2 reads SVGAGI (reference sequence).

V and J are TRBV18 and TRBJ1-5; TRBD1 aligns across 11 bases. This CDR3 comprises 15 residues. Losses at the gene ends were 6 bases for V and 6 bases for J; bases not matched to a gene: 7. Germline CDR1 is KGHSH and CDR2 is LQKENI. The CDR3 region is CASSSDRGRGQPQHF. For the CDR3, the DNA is TGTGCCAGCTCGTCGGACAGGGGGCGCGGTCAGCCCCAGCATTTT. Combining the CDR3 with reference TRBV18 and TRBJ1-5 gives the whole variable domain NAGVMQNPRHLVRRRGQEARLRCSPMKGHSHVYWYRQLPEEGLKFMVYLQKENIIDESGMPKERFSAEFPKEGPSILRIQQVVRGDSAAYFCASSSDRGRGQPQHFGDGTRLSIL.

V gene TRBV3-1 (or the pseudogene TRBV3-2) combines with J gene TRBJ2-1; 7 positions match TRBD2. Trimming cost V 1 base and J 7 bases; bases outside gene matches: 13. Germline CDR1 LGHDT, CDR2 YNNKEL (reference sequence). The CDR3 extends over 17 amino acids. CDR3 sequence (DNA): TGTGCCAGCAGCCAAGGACCCACCTTGGCGGGAGATAATGAGCAGTTCTTC. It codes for CASSQGPTLAGDNEQFF.

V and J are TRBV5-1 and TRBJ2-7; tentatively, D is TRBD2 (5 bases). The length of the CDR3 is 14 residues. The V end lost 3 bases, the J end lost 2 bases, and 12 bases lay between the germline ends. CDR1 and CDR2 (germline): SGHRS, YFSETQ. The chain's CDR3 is CASSSDSTAYEQYF. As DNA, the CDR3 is TGCGCCAGCAGCTCGGACTCGACCGCCTACGAGCAGTACTTC.